This section outlines one T cell receptor beta chain sequence together with its context. The antigen is not known. This sample was taken from a study of shared clonotypes between healthy human individuals. Study results and caveats: All-four-donor shared clonotypes had higher generation probabilities than non-shared clonotypes did.

V shed 3 bases and J 3 bases; nucleotides not matched to a gene: 6. The CDR3 sequence is 15 residues long. Germline CDR1 is SGHRS and CDR2 is YFSETQ. Naive-designated CD8 cells lacked CD45RO, were positively enriched for CCR7, and omitted terminally differentiated effector memory CD45RA+ cells. Participating donors were healthy, HIV-negative adults free of recent acute infections or vaccinations. Data came from immunoSEQ multiplex PCR; TCRdb stores just in-frame clones and leaves some out. The sample lists 660,000 or so clones, approximately 96% seen once, with 0.095% to 0.13% in the top ten. This chain joins TRBV5-1 and TRBJ1-2; 9 bases are shared with TRBD1. The source material was naive CD8+ T cells sorted from blood. The source is a woman in her twenties or thirties in good health. The CDR3 DNA reads as TGCGCCAGCAGCTCAACAGGGGGCGCCGACTATGGCTACACCTTC. It codes for CASSSTGGADYGYTF.